The rows below give T cell receptor beta chains drawn from one sample of a study of naive and memory T cell subsets. TCRdb used MiXCR to reprocess the 5' RACE reads, holding one entry per CDR3 protein. The sample carries around 56,000 distinct CDR3 sequences, under 10% recorded once. These TCRs come from a female donor in good health. Both conserved end residues are part of each CDR3. D genes are given only for firm matches. Some rows mark clone size as missing; the rest say once, few, many or name a class of expanded clone.

D gene,clone size,J gene,V gene,CDR3 DNA,CDR3 protein
TRBD2,-,TRBJ2-3,TRBV7-2,TGTGCCTCTAGCGGGGGGGCGGGGGATACGCAGTATTTT,CASSGGAGDTQYF
-,many,TRBJ1-1,TRBV7-3,TGTGCCAGCAGCTTAGGGACTCACTCCACTGAAGCTTTCTTT,CASSLGTHSTEAFF
-,many,TRBJ1-1,TRBV9,TGTGCCAGCAGCGTACAGGGTAACACTGAAGCTTTCTTT,CASSVQGNTEAFF
-,-,TRBJ2-1,TRBV6-1,TGTGCCAGCAGTGATCCGGGACTCCGGAATGAGCAGTTCTTC,CASSDPGLRNEQFF
-,many,TRBJ1-2,TRBV30,TGTGCCTGGAGTGTACTAGGTACCCTAGGCTACACCTTC,CAWSVLGTLGYTF
-,-,TRBJ2-6,TRBV5-6,TGTGCCAGCAGCCGATCGGGACCGAGCTCTGGGGCCAACGTCCTGACTTTC,CASSRSGPSSGANVLTF
-,few,TRBJ2-2,TRBV5-1,TGCGCCAGCAGCCGGGACTTAAGTAACACCGGGGAGCTGTTTTTT,CASSRDLSNTGELFF
-,many,TRBJ1-2,TRBV29-1,TGCAGCGTTGAAGACGCCAGGGTTTACGGCTACACCTTC,CSVEDARVYGYTF
TRBD1,many,TRBJ1-3,TRBV4-3,TGCGCCAGCAGCCAAGCAGAGACAGGGAACACCATATATTTT,CASSQAETGNTIYF
-,many,TRBJ1-1,TRBV6-1,TGTGCCAGCATCGATGCCGGGCGGGACACTGAAGCTTTCTTT,CASIDAGRDTEAFF
TRBD1,-,TRBJ1-5,TRBV10-3,TGTGCCATCGCTGCCGGGACAGAGTATAGCAGAGTCCAGCCCCAGCATTTT,CAIAAGTEYSRVQPQHF
-,few,TRBJ1-1,TRBV6-6,TGTGCCAGCAGCGGACGCCATTACACTGAAGCTTTCTTT,CASSGRHYTEAFF
-,many,TRBJ2-2,TRBV18,TGTGCCAGCTCGCCACCTCGAGGGCAGGAGAACACCGGGGAGCTGTTTTTT,CASSPPRGQENTGELFF
-,many,TRBJ1-2,TRBV5-4,TGTGCCAGCAGCTCCCAGGGCTATGGCTACACCTTC,CASSSQGYGYTF
-,-,TRBJ2-3,TRBV6-2/TRBV6-3,TGTGCCAGCAGTGCCTCCCCCCCTCGGGGGTCGGGAGATACGCAGTATTTT,CASSASPPRGSGDTQYF
-,few,TRBJ1-1,TRBV6-5,TGTGCCAGCTATTGGGGGAGATCCAGAAACACTGAAGCTTTCTTT,CASYWGRSRNTEAFF
-,many,TRBJ1-1,TRBV6-2/TRBV6-3,TGTGCCAGCAGCCCAAATCGGGCAGGGGCGTTTGAAGCTTTCTTT,CASSPNRAGAFEAFF
-,once,TRBJ1-1,TRBV7-9,TGTGACAGCAGCTCCACCGAGGGACAAGCTTTCTTT,CDSSSTEGQAFF
-,-,TRBJ2-7,TRBV28,TGTGCCAGCAGTTTATCGGCTTACTACGAGCAGTACTTC,CASSLSAYYEQYF
-,many,TRBJ1-2,TRBV7-2,TGTGCCAGCAGCTTACCAGGAGGCTATGGCTACACCTTC,CASSLPGGYGYTF
-,many,TRBJ1-6,TRBV5-1,TGCGCCAGCAGCTTGGACCAAAATTCACCCCTCCACTTT,CASSLDQNSPLHF
-,few,TRBJ2-7,TRBV6-2/TRBV6-3,TGTGCCAGCAGGTGGGACAAGCTCTCCTACGAGCAGTACTTC,CASRWDKLSYEQYF
-,few,TRBJ1-1,TRBV6-2/TRBV6-3,TGTGCCAGCAGTTACGGGCCACCCCCTGAAGCTTTCTTT,CASSYGPPPEAFF
-,few,TRBJ2-7,TRBV5-1,TGCGCCAGCAGCCGGGACCGACTCTACGAGCAGTACTTC,CASSRDRLYEQYF
-,-,TRBJ1-4,TRBV6-6,TGTGCCAGCAGTTTATTTTCCGGGACACCCTACCAGTTTTTT,CASSLFSGTPYQFF
TRBD1,many,TRBJ2-3,TRBV20-1,TGCAGTGCGGGGATACCCGCAGGGGGTACGCAGTATTTT,CSAGIPAGGTQYF
-,few,TRBJ1-2,TRBV12-3/TRBV12-4,TGTGCCAGCATCCCGGGGATGGGTCCGAACTATGGCTACACCTTC,CASIPGMGPNYGYTF
TRBD1,many,TRBJ1-5,TRBV27,TGTGCCAGCGCTGGGACAGCCAATCAGCCCCAGCATTTT,CASAGTANQPQHF
TRBD1,-,TRBJ1-4,TRBV28,TGTGCCAGCGCAATGGGGGGGACAGGGAATGAAAAACTGTTTTTT,CASAMGGTGNEKLFF
-,few,TRBJ2-7,TRBV9,TGTGCCAGCAGCCCCCGACTGACCTACGAGCAGTACTTC,CASSPRLTYEQYF
-,many,TRBJ1-3,TRBV4-2,TGTGCCAGCAGCCACGAACACGGCCGGGGCCCGGGAAACACCATATATTTT,CASSHEHGRGPGNTIYF
-,many,TRBJ2-5,TRBV29-1,TGCAGCGTTGAAGGGGGACGAACCGTCTTGTACCAAGAGACCCAGTACTTC,CSVEGGRTVLYQETQYF
-,many,TRBJ2-1,TRBV9,TGTGCCAGCAGTATTCAGGTCAGCTCCTACAATGAGCAGTTCTTC,CASSIQVSSYNEQFF
-,few,TRBJ2-1,TRBV7-9,TGTGCCAGCAGCACATGGCCTTCCCGGGGCCCTCGATCCCCCGACAATGAGCAGTTCTTC,CASSTWPSRGPRSPDNEQFF
-,many,TRBJ1-5,TRBV7-8,TGTGCCAGCAGCTTAGCTATTCAACCCGGGCCCTCAAATCAGCCCCAGCATTTT,CASSLAIQPGPSNQPQHF
-,few,TRBJ2-3,TRBV5-1,TGCGCCAGCAGCCCCGAAGGACTTGACACAGATACGCAGTATTTT,CASSPEGLDTDTQYF
-,few,TRBJ2-1,TRBV7-2,TGTGCCAGCAGAATGAGGTCGGGTTTCTCCTACAATGAGCAGTTCTTC,CASRMRSGFSYNEQFF
TRBD1,-,TRBJ2-2,TRBV19,TGTGCCAGTAGTATGAACAGGGGAAAAACCGGGGAGCTGTTTTTT,CASSMNRGKTGELFF
-,-,TRBJ2-3,TRBV5-1,TGCGCCAGCAGCCTCACTTACACTAGTTGGGATACGCAGTATTTT,CASSLTYTSWDTQYF
TRBD2,-,TRBJ2-5,TRBV2,TGTGCCACCACTAGCGGCGGCGGAGAGACCCAGTACTTC,CATTSGGGETQYF
-,few,TRBJ1-5,TRBV5-5,TGTGCCAGCAGCTCGGGGACGGCAAATCAGCCCCAGCATTTT,CASSSGTANQPQHF
-,few,TRBJ2-3,TRBV7-2,TGTGCCAGCAGCTTACGGCGGGACACAGATACGCAGTATTTT,CASSLRRDTDTQYF
-,many,TRBJ1-1,TRBV27,TGTGCCAGCAGTAGTGCAGGGTGGAACACTGAAGCTTTCTTT,CASSSAGWNTEAFF
-,many,TRBJ1-2,TRBV11-2,TGTGCCAGCAGGACCCCGTGGGGCGCGGGAGGCTACACCTTC,CASRTPWGAGGYTF
-,many,TRBJ2-1,TRBV6-5,TGTGCCAGCAGTTACCCATCAGCGAGGAATGAGCAGTTCTTC,CASSYPSARNEQFF
-,many,TRBJ1-1,TRBV12-3/TRBV12-4,TGTGCCAGCAGTCCTGGCGGAGGACCAAGACCTGCTTTCTTT,CASSPGGGPRPAFF
-,-,TRBJ2-4,TRBV21-1,TGTGCCAGCACCGCACCCGAGGCCAAAAACATTCAGTACTTC,CASTAPEAKNIQYF
-,-,TRBJ2-2,TRBV9,TGTGCCAGCAGCGTAGCTCGCAGAACAGGGCATACCGGGGAGCTGTTTTTT,CASSVARRTGHTGELFF
-,many,TRBJ1-1,TRBV7-8,TGTGCCAGCAGCTTAGCGCGTCGACAGACGAACACTGAAGCTTTCTTT,CASSLARRQTNTEAFF
TRBD1,many,TRBJ1-2,TRBV19,TGTGCCAGTAGGTCCGGGACAGGGGGCGTCTACACCTTC,CASRSGTGGVYTF
-,many,TRBJ1-2,TRBV12-3/TRBV12-4,TGTGCCAGCAGCCGGACTGAAAGAATCGGCTACACCTTC,CASSRTERIGYTF
-,few,TRBJ2-5,TRBV6-2/TRBV6-3,TGTGCCAGCAACTACCCCCAAGAGACCCAGTACTTC,CASNYPQETQYF
-,many,TRBJ2-3,TRBV20-1,TGCAGTGCGCCTGGGGGATTCACAGATACGCAGTATTTT,CSAPGGFTDTQYF
TRBD2,-,TRBJ2-5,TRBV5-1,TGCGCCAGCAGCCTCCCGGGGGGCCAAGAGACCCAGTACTTC,CASSLPGGQETQYF
TRBD1,many,TRBJ2-2,TRBV12-3/TRBV12-4,TGTGCCAGCAGTTCTGGGACAGGGTCGACCGGGGAGCTGTTTTTT,CASSSGTGSTGELFF
-,many,TRBJ2-6,TRBV29-1,TGCAGCGTTGTAGTCCTCTCTGGGGCCAACGTCCTGACTTTC,CSVVVLSGANVLTF
TRBD1,many,TRBJ1-2,TRBV7-7,TGTGCTAGCAGCCCCGCATCCGGGACAGGCAAATATGGCTACACCTTC,CASSPASGTGKYGYTF
-,few,TRBJ1-4,TRBV7-9,TGTGCCAGCAGCTTAGTTCTGGGGAGTACTAATGAAAAACTGTTTTTT,CASSLVLGSTNEKLFF
TRBD1,many,TRBJ2-2,TRBV12-5,TGTGCTAGTGGTTTGGCCCTGACAGGGGCGCCGAACACCGGGGAGCTGTTTTTT,CASGLALTGAPNTGELFF
-,many,TRBJ2-2,TRBV9,TGTGCCAGCAGCGAATGGGTCAGCACCGGGGAGCTGTTTTTT,CASSEWVSTGELFF